The entry below gives a single T cell receptor beta chain sequence along with its context. These data belong to a study of blood T cell repertoires in COVID-19. Study details: Whether acute or convalescent, the COVID-19 samples came from the United States, Italy and Spain. T cells, B-cell-depleted T cells, or PBMCs provided the cDNA or gDNA that served as material.

Germline CDR1 GTSNPN, CDR2 SVGIG (reference sequence). V gave up 3 bases and J gave up 8 bases, with 8 bases separating them. The CDR3 totals 12 residues. Original analysis: Reference gene primer amplification yielded estimated nucleated cell counts. Data came from immunoSEQ multiplex PCR; TCRdb stores just in-frame clones and leaves some out. Clone size and the V and J calls come from that table; the DNA yielded D and trimming. Here the sample spans tens of thousands of clones, 75% to 85% being singletons. The chain uses TRBV30 and TRBJ1-6; no definite D call. The origin of this receptor is an elderly man with acute or convalescent COVID-19. The sequenced sample consisted of peripheral blood. CDR3 DNA sequence: TGTGCCTGGAGGACTACTGATTCACCCCTCCACTTT. As protein: CAWRTTDSPLHF.